This TCR beta chain was identified in a study of vaccination and CD4 T cells after COVID-19. The wider study: Convalescent donors were composed of six males and four females, of whom two were Hispanic. Overlapping peptides of the spike proteins of SARS-CoV-2, HCoV-NL63, HCoV-OC43 and HCoV-229E were used for cell stimulation. Points from the study as a whole: Looking at convalescent patients, 304 of their 307 vaccine-specific clones were spike mono-reactive.

The treatment here: approximately 9-day PBMC culture with coronavirus spike peptide pools or control peptides (ViraFEST assay). Before TCRs were sequenced, ViraFEST expanded antigen-specific T cells with peptide pools. As concerns this clonotype: As yet, its antigen is unknown.

Sequenced with the Oncomine TCR Beta short-read assay was DNA taken from cultured CD4+ T cells. TCRdb re-analysed the PCR reads in MiXCR, keeping a single row per CDR3 protein. The sample consists of 14,000 to 15,000 distinct CDR3 sequences, around 56% of them appearing once. The CDR3 loop spans 15 amino acids. From germline, CDR1 is SEHNR and CDR2 FQNEAQ (reference sequence). V was clipped by 2 bases and J by 2 bases, with 12 bases between them. The material sequenced was CD4+ T cells from blood, cultured in vitro. The clonotype originates from a human donor who had recovered from COVID-19. The genes are TRBV7-9 and TRBJ2-5; weak D call: TRBD2 (6 bases). CDR3 in amino acids: CASSLPGTLQETQYF. DNA of the CDR3: TGTGCCAGCAGCTTACCCGGGACTTTGCAAGAGACCCAGTACTTC.